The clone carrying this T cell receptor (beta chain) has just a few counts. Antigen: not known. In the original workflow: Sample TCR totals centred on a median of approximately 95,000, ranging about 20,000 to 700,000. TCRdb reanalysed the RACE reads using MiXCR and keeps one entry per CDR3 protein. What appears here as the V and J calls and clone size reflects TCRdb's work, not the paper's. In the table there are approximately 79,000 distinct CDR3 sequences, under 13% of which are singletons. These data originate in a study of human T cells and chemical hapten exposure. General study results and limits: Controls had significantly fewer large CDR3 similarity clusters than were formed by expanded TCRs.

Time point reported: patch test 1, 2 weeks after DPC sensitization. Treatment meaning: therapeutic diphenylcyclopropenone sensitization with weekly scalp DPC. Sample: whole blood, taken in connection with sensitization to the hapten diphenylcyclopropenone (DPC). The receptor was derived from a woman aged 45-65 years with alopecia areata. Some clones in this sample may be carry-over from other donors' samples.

The CDR3 region is CASSQVARTGAVNEQFF. CDR3 sequence (DNA): TGCGCCAGCAGCCAAGTGGCTCGGACAGGGGCCGTCAATGAGCAGTTCTTC. The chain carries TRBV4-1 and TRBJ2-1, with 9 bases matching TRBD1. V was pared by 1 base and J by 6 bases, with 10 bases of the junction left unmatched. This CDR3 comprises 17 residues. Germline loops: CDR1 MGHRA, CDR2 YSYEKL.